This T cell receptor beta chain was sequenced during a study of shared clonotypes between healthy human individuals (dated by TCRdb to 2018 to 2021). Regarding the study in general: The cohort comprised a couple of women and a few men aged 18 to 49 years. For each donor, CD4 naive and CD4 memory were each given three plates, CD8 naive was given two plates, and CD8 memory was given one plate. The study deeply sequenced blood TCR repertoires of about 5 healthy adults to estimate repertoire size and the extent of clonotype sharing between individuals. To increase sequencing depth and limit assay-specific biases, different laboratories used diverse techniques to prepare libraries and sequence TCR repertoires. Per donor, leukapheresis produced somewhere between about 0.9 and 10 billion PBMCs.

Results and caveats for the whole study, not just this receptor: Naive subsets generally had larger estimated clonotype richness than memory subsets did. Incomplete sequencing was indicated by rarefaction of sorted-subset datasets, despite the large sequencing depth. Approximately 4.8% of naive CD4, 3.5% of naive CD8, around 2.3% of memory CD4, and over 0.35% of memory CD8 clonotypes were shared across a few donors. Based on pairwise subsampling, the degree of clonotype sharing among donors was expected to be affected by sequencing depth. Sampling was restricted to blood, and TCR repertoires in tissues likely differ from the TCR repertoires found in blood. Clonotypes shared by all four sorted-subset donors showed higher generation probabilities than non-shared clonotypes. The genetic and exposure-history diversity represented was limited by the small number of donors.

Details on this clone: Its antigen is unknown. Base-call qualities are not available, and no considerably larger clone is one nucleotide away.

Using the deep immunoSEQ assay, multiplex PCR amplified TCR CDR3 regions from genomic DNA. Extracted genomic DNA from each cell subset was spread evenly across all wells of several immunoSEQ 96-well plates, with each plate serving as a replicate. For sorted subsets, roughly 200 ng of genomic DNA, equivalent to 25,000 to 35,000 T cell genomes, went into each replicate PCR. Purified libraries were measured with a Qubit 3.0 fluorometer, size-checked on a Bioanalyzer 2100, and measured again with the KAPA Library Quantification kit. Each immunoSEQ 96-well plate was sequenced on its own single-read 150-cycle Illumina NextSeq 550 flow cell. In the authors' own workflow: The immunoSEQ output contained only junctional sequences without quality scores, so filtering could not match that applied to full-length reads. To assign V/J genes and CDR3, sequences were annotated using PyIR, a Python wrapper for IgBLAST v1.9, with IMGT germline references. Reads with weak V/J assignments (E-value above 1e-6), missing CDR3, stop codons, out-of-frame junctions, or ambiguous translated residues were removed. A V3J clonotype was defined by an identical inferred V gene, J gene, and CDR3 amino acid sequence. Percentage overlap between repertoires was computed as shared unique clonotypes divided by the size of the smaller repertoire. Richness of each repertoire was evaluated using RTK rarefaction, the Chao1 estimator, and Recon v2.1 estimates of unobserved clonotypes. For all TCRbeta clonotypes obtained by the gDNA method from a few donors, generation probabilities were computed with OLGA. The table comes from immuneACCESS by way of TCRdb, which keeps in-frame sequences with V and J called. Part of the clones is missing from these tables; in studies checked, under half for an unresolved V gene and the rest for unknown reasons. For V, J and clone size, that table is used; D and trimming come from the DNA. Here the sample has 2 million or so clones; approximately 94% occur a single time. The ten largest clonotypes hold about 1.1% of the sample.

CD8 naive samples were CD45RO-negative cells positively selected for CCR7, giving a CD45RA+CCR7+ population that excluded TemRA cells. Healthy HIV-negative adults with no recently reported acute infections or vaccinations were included as donors. Only Caucasian adults living in Nashville, Tennessee, USA were represented among the donors. After blood collection by leukapheresis, PBMCs were isolated using Ficoll-Histopaque density gradient centrifugation and then cryopreserved in the vapor phase of liquid nitrogen. Purity and quantity of every magnetically sorted T cell population were checked by analytical flow cytometry. Each sorted fraction had its genomic DNA isolated and then quantified by UV absorbance on a Nanodrop 2000c. The CDR1 and CDR2 encoded by the germline V gene are SGHAT and FQNNGV. Its CDR3 holds 15 amino acids, cysteine through phenylalanine. The retained sequence is limited to the CDR3, 45 bases, with the frame set at the first base. V is trimmed back by 5 bases and J by 7 bases, and the junction contains 12 bases that no gene match accounts for.

Recombination connected TRBV11-2 to TRBJ2-7, and 9 junctional nucleotides match TRBD2. The sequence came from a man between 18 and 35 years old in good health. Sequenced material: naive CD8+ T cells sorted from blood. The intended sense of this specimen's cell subset or site label: CD45RA+CCR7+. The DNA sequence is as follows: TGTGCCAGCAGCCCTGCTAGCGGGACCTCTCGTGAGCAGTACTTC. The resulting protein is CASSPASGTSREQYF.